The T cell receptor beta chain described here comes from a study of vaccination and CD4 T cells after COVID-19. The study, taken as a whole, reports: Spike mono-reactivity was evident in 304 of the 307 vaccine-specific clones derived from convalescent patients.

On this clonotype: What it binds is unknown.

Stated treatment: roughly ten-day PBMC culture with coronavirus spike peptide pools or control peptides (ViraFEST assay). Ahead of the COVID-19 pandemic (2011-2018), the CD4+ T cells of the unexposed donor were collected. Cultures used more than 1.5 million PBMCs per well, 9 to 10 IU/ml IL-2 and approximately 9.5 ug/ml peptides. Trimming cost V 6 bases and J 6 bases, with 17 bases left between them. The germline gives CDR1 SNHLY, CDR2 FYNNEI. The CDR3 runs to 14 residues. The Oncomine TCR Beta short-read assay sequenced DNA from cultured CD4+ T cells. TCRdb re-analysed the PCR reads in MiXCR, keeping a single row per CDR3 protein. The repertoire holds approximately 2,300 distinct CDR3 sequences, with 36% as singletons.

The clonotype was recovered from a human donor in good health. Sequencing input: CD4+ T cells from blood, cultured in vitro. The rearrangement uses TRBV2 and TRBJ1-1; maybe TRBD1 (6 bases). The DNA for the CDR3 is TGTGCCAGCAGACTGATACAGGGTGGAGCTGAAGCTTTCTTT. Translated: CASRLIQGGAEAFF. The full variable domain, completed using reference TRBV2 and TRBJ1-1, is EPEVTQTPSHQVTQMGQEVILRCVPISNHLYFYWYRQILGQKVEFLVSFYNNEISEKSEIFDDQFSVERPDGSNFTLKIRSTKLEDSAMYFCASRLIQGGAEAFFGQGTRLTVV.